A selection of T cell receptor beta chains follows, all from one sample in a study of CD8+CD57+ T cells in acquired aplastic anemia. TCRdb re-derived calls from the reads in MiXCR, one entry per CDR3 protein. Here the sample spans 310,000 or so distinct CDR3 sequences, 56% being singletons. Specimen: sorted CD4+, CD8+, or CD8+CD57+ T cells (not recorded which) from PBMCs. These receptors were taken from a human donor with aplastic anemia. CDR3s include the opening cysteine and the closing phenylalanine or tryptophan. Each record gives: D gene, J gene, clone size, V gene, CDR3 protein, CDR3 DNA. A D gene is named only where the DNA matches it firmly. Size values are once, few and many counts, or a class for expanded clones, and some rows have none.

D gene: -; J gene: TRBJ2-1; clone size: -; V gene: TRBV7-3; CDR3 protein: CASSLMSNRYNEQFF; CDR3 DNA: TGTGCCAGCAGCTTAATGTCGAACCGATACAATGAGCAGTTCTTC
D gene: TRBD2; J gene: TRBJ2-1; clone size: many; V gene: TRBV6-5; CDR3 protein: CASRVSGGSYNEQFF; CDR3 DNA: TGTGCCAGCAGAGTCAGCGGGGGATCTTACAATGAGCAGTTCTTC
D gene: -; J gene: TRBJ1-2; clone size: -; V gene: TRBV29-1; CDR3 protein: CSVVYRVWGYGYTF; CDR3 DNA: TGCAGCGTTGTTTACAGGGTGTGGGGGTATGGCTACACCTTC
D gene: -; J gene: TRBJ1-6; clone size: few; V gene: TRBV19; CDR3 protein: CASRDVLNSPLHF; CDR3 DNA: TGTGCCAGTAGGGACGTCCTAAATTCACCCCTCCACTTT
D gene: -; J gene: TRBJ2-1; clone size: -; V gene: TRBV20-1; CDR3 protein: CSAKTPFGGGGEQFF; CDR3 DNA: TGCAGTGCCAAAACCCCATTCGGCGGGGGCGGTGAGCAGTTCTTC
D gene: -; J gene: TRBJ2-5; clone size: once; V gene: TRBV20-1; CDR3 protein: CSGVLPGRPQETQYF; CDR3 DNA: TGCAGTGGGGTCTTACCGGGGAGGCCTCAAGAGACCCAGTACTTC
D gene: -; J gene: TRBJ1-1; clone size: many; V gene: TRBV6-1; CDR3 protein: CASSEGLGGTEAFF; CDR3 DNA: TGTGCCAGCAGTGAAGGGTTGGGGGGCACTGAAGCTTTCTTT
D gene: TRBD1; J gene: TRBJ1-1; clone size: -; V gene: TRBV2; CDR3 protein: CASRGLQGSTEAFF; CDR3 DNA: TGTGCCAGCAGAGGATTACAGGGGAGCACTGAAGCTTTCTTT
D gene: -; J gene: TRBJ2-5; clone size: -; V gene: TRBV20-1; CDR3 protein: CSAYRGETQYF; CDR3 DNA: TGTAGTGCATACCGAGGGGAGACCCAGTACTTC
D gene: TRBD1; J gene: TRBJ1-6; clone size: many; V gene: TRBV25-1; CDR3 protein: CASSGLRDRESPLHF; CDR3 DNA: TGTGCCAGCAGTGGATTACGGGACAGGGAATCACCCCTCCACTTT
D gene: -; J gene: TRBJ2-5; clone size: -; V gene: TRBV2; CDR3 protein: CASVQFQETQYF; CDR3 DNA: TGTGCCAGCGTTCAGTTCCAAGAGACCCAGTACTTC
D gene: -; J gene: TRBJ2-1; clone size: -; V gene: TRBV25-1; CDR3 protein: CASSGYRAKFF; CDR3 DNA: TGTGCCAGCAGTGGGTATCGGGCGAAGTTCTTC
D gene: TRBD1; J gene: TRBJ1-1; clone size: many; V gene: TRBV19; CDR3 protein: CASSTGQGALSEAFF; CDR3 DNA: TGTGCCAGTAGTACTGGGCAGGGGGCACTGTCTGAAGCTTTCTTT
D gene: TRBD1; J gene: TRBJ1-1; clone size: -; V gene: TRBV20-1; CDR3 protein: CSPGTGSDTEAFF; CDR3 DNA: TGCAGTCCCGGGACAGGGTCGGACACTGAAGCTTTCTTT
D gene: TRBD2; J gene: TRBJ2-7; clone size: many; V gene: TRBV20-1; CDR3 protein: CSARGLDKYEQYF; CDR3 DNA: TGCAGTGCTAGGGGACTAGATAAGTACGAGCAGTACTTC
D gene: TRBD1; J gene: TRBJ1-4; clone size: -; V gene: TRBV2; CDR3 protein: CASSQDGTANEKLFF; CDR3 DNA: TGCGCCAGCAGCCAAGATGGGACAGCGAATGAAAAACTGTTTTTT
D gene: -; J gene: TRBJ2-3; clone size: few; V gene: TRBV24-1; CDR3 protein: CATSERDTQYF; CDR3 DNA: TGTGCCACCAGTGAAAGGGATACGCAGTATTTT
D gene: -; J gene: TRBJ2-3; clone size: -; V gene: TRBV11-3; CDR3 protein: CASSPGASTDTQYF; CDR3 DNA: TGTGCCAGCAGCCCCGGGGCTAGCACAGATACGCAGTATTTT
D gene: -; J gene: TRBJ2-1; clone size: once; V gene: TRBV15; CDR3 protein: CATSSYSGAGEIGHEQFF; CDR3 DNA: TGTGCCACCAGCAGTTACTCGGGGGCGGGAGAAATTGGGCATGAGCAGTTCTTC
D gene: -; J gene: TRBJ1-1; clone size: many; V gene: TRBV18; CDR3 protein: CASSPLATNTEAFF; CDR3 DNA: TGTGCCAGCTCACCACTCGCGACGAACACTGAAGCTTTCTTT
D gene: -; J gene: TRBJ2-7; clone size: -; V gene: TRBV6-1; CDR3 protein: CASSEQGFFSEQYF; CDR3 DNA: TGTGCCAGCAGTGAGCAGGGGTTCTTCTCGGAGCAGTACTTC
D gene: TRBD2; J gene: TRBJ2-3; clone size: -; V gene: TRBV20-1; CDR3 protein: CSATRPGLDSDTQYF; CDR3 DNA: TGCAGTGCTACACGGCCGGGACTAGACTCAGATACGCAGTATTTT
D gene: TRBD1; J gene: TRBJ2-7; clone size: -; V gene: TRBV6-5; CDR3 protein: CASSLTGTGNGEQYF; CDR3 DNA: TGTGCCAGCAGCTTAACCGGGACAGGGAACGGCGAGCAGTACTTC
D gene: -; J gene: TRBJ2-1; clone size: -; V gene: TRBV24-1; CDR3 protein: CATSAQGGEYRNEQFF; CDR3 DNA: TGTGCCACCAGTGCCCAAGGGGGAGAATATAGAAATGAGCAGTTCTTC
D gene: -; J gene: TRBJ2-1; clone size: -; V gene: TRBV4-1; CDR3 protein: CASSQDSTPGYNEQFF; CDR3 DNA: TGCGCCAGCAGCCAAGATTCCACACCGGGCTACAATGAGCAGTTCTTC
D gene: -; J gene: TRBJ2-3; clone size: many; V gene: TRBV29-1; CDR3 protein: CSGSAGGHTDTQYF; CDR3 DNA: TGCAGCGGCTCTGCCGGAGGCCACACAGATACGCAGTATTTT
D gene: TRBD1; J gene: TRBJ1-6; clone size: many; V gene: TRBV10-3; CDR3 protein: CAIADREPSYNSPLHF; CDR3 DNA: TGTGCCATCGCCGACAGGGAACCCTCCTATAATTCACCCCTCCACTTT
D gene: TRBD2; J gene: TRBJ2-3; clone size: once; V gene: TRBV6-6; CDR3 protein: CASGRTSLDTQYF; CDR3 DNA: TGTGCCAGCGGAAGGACTAGCCTCGATACGCAGTATTTT
D gene: -; J gene: TRBJ2-1; clone size: once; V gene: TRBV14; CDR3 protein: CASSAMETRPNEQFF; CDR3 DNA: TGTGCCAGCAGTGCTATGGAGACTAGGCCCAATGAGCAGTTCTTC
D gene: -; J gene: TRBJ2-5; clone size: many; V gene: TRBV18; CDR3 protein: CASSPVEETQYF; CDR3 DNA: TGTGCCAGCTCACCAGTGGAAGAGACCCAGTACTTC
D gene: -; J gene: TRBJ1-5; clone size: once; V gene: TRBV19; CDR3 protein: CASRGHGALGQPQHF; CDR3 DNA: TGTGCCAGTAGAGGACACGGTGCCTTGGGGCAGCCCCAGCATTTT
D gene: -; J gene: TRBJ1-4; clone size: -; V gene: TRBV7-9; CDR3 protein: CASSSEGSGNEKLFF; CDR3 DNA: TGTGCCAGCAGCTCCGAGGGGAGTGGGAATGAAAAACTGTTTTTT
D gene: -; J gene: TRBJ1-6; clone size: -; V gene: TRBV7-6; CDR3 protein: CASSLAGRNSNSPLHF; CDR3 DNA: TGTGCCAGCAGCTTAGCGGGGCGGAATTCTAATTCACCCCTCCACTTT
D gene: TRBD2; J gene: TRBJ2-5; clone size: -; V gene: TRBV24-1; CDR3 protein: CATSDFGSSGVKTQYF; CDR3 DNA: TGTGCCACCAGTGATTTCGGGTCTAGCGGGGTGAAGACCCAGTACTTC
D gene: TRBD1; J gene: TRBJ1-2; clone size: -; V gene: TRBV12-3/TRBV12-4; CDR3 protein: CASRGQGGRGYTF; CDR3 DNA: TGTGCCAGCAGGGGACAGGGGGGACGGGGCTACACCTTC
D gene: -; J gene: TRBJ1-2; clone size: -; V gene: TRBV20-1; CDR3 protein: CSAKKGEYGYTF; CDR3 DNA: TGCAGTGCGAAGAAGGGGGAATATGGCTACACCTTC
D gene: -; J gene: TRBJ2-2; clone size: many; V gene: TRBV7-9; CDR3 protein: CASSLSSSTGELFF; CDR3 DNA: TGTGCCAGCAGCTTAAGTTCGTCCACCGGGGAGCTGTTTTTT